This T cell receptor beta chain was captured by sequencing in a study of blood T cells in healthy people across ages (dated by TCRdb to the mid-2010s). With regard to the full study: In model experiments, template switching captured about one uniquely barcoded TCR beta cDNA molecule for every two T cells. The study analyzed two additional independent replicas of 1 million unique cDNA reads from the same blood draw for two donors, one aged 18 to 30 and one aged 80 or older. The donors were divided into four age groups: young (average approximately 15 years), middle-aged (roughly 42), aged (approximately 62) and long-lived (roughly 88). Using deep sequencing normalized with unique cDNA molecular identifiers, the study measured how TCR beta repertoire diversity changes with age. To avoid experimental bias, donors of different ages were spread randomly across the sequencing lanes. Results the study describes overall, beyond this receptor: Total diversity estimates from one million sequenced T cells were considered lower bounds and underestimates. Conclusive comparison of naive and antigen-experienced compartments was prevented by the profiling of bulk unsorted PBMCs. Because donor CMV infection status was unknown, age-related changes in expanded clonotypes were potentially confounded. Observed TCR beta diversity per million T cells fell roughly linearly with age, and a significant reduction was already apparent by age roughly 40. Compared with the aged group, the long-lived group had more naive CD4+ T cells, fewer expanded clones and increased TCR diversity, suggesting age selection. The percentage of naive T cells measured by flow cytometry correlated strongly with observed TCR beta diversity.

At the junction V is shortened by 6 bases and J by 0 bases, with 21 bases in between. The germline V gene (reference sequence) yields DFQATT for CDR1 and SNEGSKA for CDR2. From the cysteine up to the phenylalanine, the CDR3 has a length of 17 residues. The CDR3 DNA has 51 bases and is translated from base 1. Notes on this clonotype: Which antigen it targets is not known. No base qualities exist here, and no much larger clone lies one base off it.

The donors were 40 or so Caucasian individuals from Russia, aged roughly 6 to 100 years, who were systemically healthy. Roughly 10 milliliters of peripheral blood were drawn from each donor into EDTA-treated Vacutainer tubes. Ficoll-Paque density-gradient centrifugation was used to isolate PBMCs, with at least 6.5 million per sample. Trizol reagent was used to extract total RNA from the PBMCs, yielding at least 6 micrograms per sample. For every donor, flow cytometry on a PBMC aliquot measured the percentage of naive CD45RAhigh/CD27high T cells. To prepare the library, 5' RACE was applied. TCRdb names Illumina HiSeq 2500 as the instrument used. A second roughly 6 to 12 cycle PCR used a sample-barcoded 5' primer and a J-beta primer mix. A unique molecular identifier was introduced onto each TCR beta cDNA molecule by a template-switch 5' adaptor carrying 12 random nucleotides. Each sample yielded at least 3 million CDR3-containing paired-end reads. The Mint cDNA synthesis kit, primed by a TRBC-specific oligonucleotide, was used to synthesize first-strand cDNA from all RNA. All cDNA was treated with uracil-DNA glycosylase and then went through a first 18-cycle PCR with the universal primers M1SS and BC2_uni_R. Turning to the authors' computational methods: For normalization, 1 million high-quality reads were randomly selected from each sample, with every read carrying a distinct molecular identifier. Instead of being binned into consensus sequences, reads with shared molecular identifiers were discarded. MiTCR, with a Q25 quality threshold and the strictest error-elimination algorithm, was used for CDR3 identification, clonotype clustering and error correction. Lower-bound total TCR beta diversity was estimated with a nonparametric unseen species model using Euler transformation. TCRdb passed the public sequencing reads through fastp at Q25 and MiXCR, retaining productive beta sequences. A single entry per CDR3 protein holds the most common genes and DNA from its merged rows. It is TCRdb's table, rather than the study itself, that gives the V and J calls and clone size. The sample data list fewer than 900,000 distinct CDR3 sequences, and around 40% of these were observed just once. The ten largest clones add up to about 20% of the sample.

The TCR was taken from a woman in her sixties or seventies in good health. The rearranged chain carries TRBV20-1 and TRBJ2-1; the D segment cannot be called with confidence. Sequencing was performed on blood. The bases are TGCAGTGCCCCTGGTGGCCCCTCGTCGAGCTCCTACAATGAGCAGTTCTTC. It specifies CSAPGGPSSSSYNEQFF.